Below, 16 T cell receptor beta chains from the same sample are listed, as sequenced in a study of T cells in Graves' hyperthyroidism and ophthalmopathy. RNA transcripts were the template for amplifying TCR beta CDR3 regions. A first-round RT-PCR of the TCR CDR3 used the HTBI primer set. TCRdb recomputed calls from the multiplex PCR reads with MiXCR, one row per CDR3 protein. The table records approximately 520,000 distinct CDR3 sequences, around 20% of them present only once. Sequenced sample: blood. The receptors come from a man between 18 and 29 years old with Graves' hyperthyroidism.

This clonotype was recorded at least ten times. The rearrangement joins TRBV10-2 to TRBJ1-1; perhaps TRBD1 as D (5 bases). The CDR3 runs to 16 residues. The V end lost 2 bases, the J end lost 0 bases, and 13 bases lay between the germline ends. Germline V gene data show CDR1 as WSHSY and CDR2 as SAAADI. Here the CDR3 DNA reads TGCGCCAGCAGTGAGAGGAAGGGACCAATGAACACTGAAGCTTTCTTT. This sequence encodes CASSERKGPMNTEAFF.

Ten or more counts support this clonotype. The V call is TRBV28, the J call TRBJ1-1; no firm D call. From germline, CDR1 is MDHEN and CDR2 SYDVKM. The CDR3 runs to 13 residues. V was trimmed by 2 bases and J by 3 bases, leaving 7 bases between them. DNA of the CDR3: TGTGCCAGCAGTTTAACGGTTTACACTGAAGCTTTCTTT. This sequence encodes CASSLTVYTEAFF.

This clonotype was found many times. The chain employs TRBV7-6 and TRBJ2-7; the match to TRBD1 covers 9 bases. Germline assignment: CDR1 SGHVS and CDR2 FNYEAQ. Trimming removed 6 bases from V and 9 bases from J; junction bases left unmatched: 12. The CDR3 sequence is 14 residues long. The CDR3 sequence is CASSPKTGGAGQYF. The CDR3 DNA reads as TGTGCCAGCAGTCCTAAAACAGGGGGCGCGGGGCAGTACTTC.

This clonotype was counted ten times or more. J is TRBJ1-1 and V is TRBV30; TRBD1 agrees at 7 bases. This CDR3 has 11 residues. CDR1 GTSNPN and CDR2 SVGIG come from the germline V gene (reference sequence). The junction had 6 bases not matched to a gene; V was cut back by 7 bases and J by 7 bases. CDR3 coding DNA: TGTGCCTCCCGGGACAGCCTTGAAGCTTTCTTT. This translates into CASRDSLEAFF. Together with reference TRBV30 and TRBJ1-1, the CDR3 gives the full variable domain: SQTIHQWPATLVQPVGSPLSLECTVEGTSNPNLYWYRQAAGRGLQLLFYSVGIGQISSEVPQNLSASRPQDRQFILSSKKLLLSDSGFYLCASRDSLEAFFGQGTRLTVV.

In its sample, this clonotype was seen many times. The chain is built from TRBV12-3 or TRBV12-4 and TRBJ2-7; D not resolved. Trimming left V 0 bases short and J 5 bases short, with 5 bases between. This CDR3 region has 12 residues. This chain's CDR3 is CASSLAPHEQYF. In DNA, the CDR3 is TGTGCCAGCAGTTTAGCCCCCCACGAGCAGTACTTC.

The chain uses TRBV7-9 and TRBJ1-1; D uncertain. The CDR3 contains 12 residues. Germline CDR1 and CDR2: SEHNR and FQNEAQ (reference sequence). Trimming pared 5 bases from V and 10 bases from J, leaving 14 bases between. CDR3 sequence (DNA): TGTGCCAGCAGCCCCCTCGTGGGGTTAGCTTTCTTT. This codes for CASSPLVGLAFF.

In this sample, this clonotype turned up a few times. DNA for the CDR3: TGTGCCAGCAGTGGCGGCGCCCCCTACGAGCAGTACTTC. Amino acids: CASSGGAPYEQYF. This chain uses TRBV2 with TRBJ2-7; D uncertain. The CDR3 consists of 13 residues. The germline V gene has CDR1 SNHLY and CDR2 FYNNEI. Trimming shortened V by 4 bases and J by 2 bases, and 9 bases separated the two germline ends.

This clonotype was recorded a few times. The chain combines TRBV7-9 with TRBJ2-5; 7 nucleotides agree with TRBD2. This CDR3 is built from 15 residues. The germline gives CDR1 SEHNR, CDR2 FQNEAQ (reference sequence). V was clipped by 0 bases and J by 5 bases; unmatched bases: 6. CDR3 nucleotides: TGTGCCAGCAGCTTAGCTACCGGGGGGTCGGAGACCCAGTACTTC. It encodes CASSLATGGSETQYF.

This clonotype was recorded at least ten times. V and J are TRBV30 and TRBJ1-5, with TRBD1 matching 11 bases. The CDR3 covers 17 residues. The V and J ends lost 1 base and 7 bases, in that order; junction bases with no gene match: 12. Germline values: CDR1 GTSNPN, CDR2 SVGIG (reference sequence). The CDR3 protein is CAWSALPEGQGDQPQHF. In DNA form, the CDR3 reads TGTGCCTGGAGTGCTCTCCCCGAGGGACAGGGGGACCAGCCCCAGCATTTT.

This clonotype appeared a few times. This chain connects TRBV19 to TRBJ2-2, with a weak D call TRBD1 (7 bases). The CDR3 runs to 17 residues. V lost 7 bases, J lost 3 bases, and 21 bases lay in between. Per germline, CDR1 LNHDA and CDR2 SQIVND (reference sequence). CDR3 nucleotides: TGTGCCAGTAACATAATCCAGGGGGGTATGGACACCGGGGAGCTGTTTTTT. Its translation: CASNIIQGGMDTGELFF.

This clonotype occurred many times. The chain carries TRBV6-1 and TRBJ1-5; D might be TRBD1 (5 bases). V was pared by 3 bases and J by 7 bases, with 16 bases between. Per germline, CDR1 MNHNS and CDR2 SASEGT. The CDR3 has 15 amino acids. The CDR3 bases are TGTGCCAGCAGTGAGGGTGGGACTCCGGGCCAGCCCCAGCATTTT. Encoded protein: CASSEGGTPGQPQHF.

The V gene is TRBV6-1, the J gene TRBJ2-5; 11 bases agree with TRBD2. The V gene end was trimmed by 5 bases and the J gene end by 5 bases; junction bases not matched to a gene: 7. CDR1 and CDR2 (germline): MNHNS, SASEGT. CDR3 length equals 15 residues. Here the CDR3 DNA reads TGTGCCAGCAGTCCTAGCGGGGGGACCAGGGAGACCCAGTACTTC. It codes for CASSPSGGTRETQYF.

This clonotype has at least ten counts. V gene TRBV18 combines with J gene TRBJ1-2; D is uncertain. Germline V gene data show CDR1 as KGHSH and CDR2 as LQKENI. V was pared by 1 base and J by 2 bases, with 11 bases between. The CDR3 spans 15 residues. Here the CDR3 reads CASSPRVQANYGYTF. In DNA form, the CDR3 reads TGTGCCAGCTCACCACGGGTCCAGGCAAACTATGGCTACACCTTC.

This clonotype occurred many times. The chain couples TRBV12-3 or TRBV12-4 to TRBJ1-1; D is ambiguous. The CDR3 consists of 13 residues. The V end was cut by 7 bases, the J end by 0 bases, with 9 bases between. CDR3 loop: CASTDILNTEAFF. In nucleotides, the CDR3 is TGTGCCAGCACCGATATCTTGAACACTGAAGCTTTCTTT.

The CDR3 DNA reads as TGTGCCATCAGTGAGCACGAGACGGAGACCCAGTACTTC. Translated, it gives CAISEHETETQYF. V usage is TRBV10-3 and J usage is TRBJ2-5; D not certain. This CDR3 has 13 amino acids. Deletions cut 2 bases from V and 5 bases from J, with 9 bases between. CDR1 and CDR2 (germline): ENHRY, SYGVKD.

This rearrangement joins TRBV12-3 or TRBV12-4 to TRBJ1-3, with D perhaps TRBD1 (6 bases). The CDR3 is 13 residues long. Trimming took off 10 bases at V and 2 bases at J, with 12 bases between the two ends. For the CDR3, the DNA is TGTGCCACCGCCAGGGGTGCTGGAAACACCATATATTTT. This encodes CATARGAGNTIYF.